Each of the 28 T cell receptor beta chains below was sequenced from the same sample in a study of spatial heterogeneity in lung cancer. Time point specified: sample taken at primary tumor resection. Tumor, nontumor lung or frozen PBMC supplied whole RNA that was sequenced unsorted. TCRdb ran MiXCR on the 5' RACE reads and lists one entry per CDR3 protein. In the table there are about 82,000 distinct CDR3 sequences, about 12% of which are singletons. The sample here was PBMCs, taken at surgery. These receptors were obtained from a male donor with early-stage non-small cell lung cancer.

This clonotype was counted between two and nine times. The CDR3 coding sequence is TGCGCCAGCAGCCCGGGACAGAGTGAGCAGTTCTTC. It encodes CASSPGQSEQFF. V and J are TRBV5-1 and TRBJ2-1; 7 bases line up with TRBD1. This CDR3 contains 12 residues. Per the germline V gene, CDR1 is SGHRS and CDR2 is YFSETQ. V gave up 4 bases and J gave up 9 bases; unmatched junction bases: 4.

J is TRBJ1-3 and V is TRBV29-1; D gene unclear. V was shortened by 2 bases and J by 0 bases, with 8 bases between the two germline ends. Germline V gene data show CDR1 as SQVTM and CDR2 as ANQGSEA. The length of the CDR3 is 14 residues. CDR3 DNA: TGCAGCGTTGAAAGTACTTACTCTGGAAACACCATATATTTT. Protein sequence: CSVESTYSGNTIYF.

The table lists this clonotype with a few counts. The rearrangement uses TRBV14 and TRBJ2-1; D call uncertain. CDR1 is SGHDN, CDR2 FVKESK, per germline. The length of the CDR3 is 13 residues. V was pared by 4 bases and J by 7 bases, with 11 bases between. The chain's CDR3 is CASSLLGWNEQFF. CDR3 nucleotide sequence: TGTGCCAGCAGCCTATTAGGGTGGAATGAGCAGTTCTTC.

The gene calls are TRBV7-2 and TRBJ2-7; D gene uncertain. The CDR3 runs 14 residues. Trimming took off 2 bases at V and 0 bases at J, with 8 bases between the two ends. The germline gives CDR1 SGHTA, CDR2 FQGNSA. The CDR3 here is CASSLHGNSYEQYF. The CDR3 DNA reads TGTGCCAGCAGCTTACACGGCAACTCCTACGAGCAGTACTTC.

This clonotype was counted a few times. This chain joins TRBV19 and TRBJ1-2; the match to TRBD1 covers 9 bases. V was pared by 8 bases and J by 6 bases, with 10 bases of the junction left unmatched. This CDR3 contains 14 residues. Germline V gene data show CDR1 as LNHDA and CDR2 as SQIVND (reference sequence). The DNA for the CDR3 is TGTGCCAGTTTTAATGACAGGGGGAAAGATGGCTACACCTTC. It encodes CASFNDRGKDGYTF.

J is TRBJ1-5 and V is TRBV3-1; no reliable D call. Germline loops: CDR1 LGHDT, CDR2 YNNKEL (reference sequence). V shed 2 bases and J shed 2 bases, with 10 bases lying between them. The CDR3 has 15 amino acids. The DNA of the CDR3 is TGTGCCAGCAGCCAACGACCAGGAGGCAATCAGCCCCAGCATTTT. Its protein product is CASSQRPGGNQPQHF.

This clonotype appeared a few times. The J gene is TRBJ1-1, the V gene TRBV29-1; 8 bases are a match to TRBD1. V dropped 5 bases and J dropped 4; count of bases not matched to a gene: 6. Germline assignment: CDR1 SQVTM and CDR2 ANQGSEA. CDR3 length: 13 amino acids. The CDR3 here is CSVRRGQGTEAFF. The CDR3 region has the DNA TGCAGCGTTCGCAGGGGGCAGGGCACTGAAGCTTTCTTT. Based on the CDR3 plus reference TRBV29-1 and TRBJ1-1, the full variable domain is SAVISQKPSRDICQRGTSLTIQCQVDSQVTMMFWYRQQPGQSLTLIATANQGSEATYESGFVIDKFPISRPNLTFSTLTVSNMSPEDSSIYLCSVRRGQGTEAFFGQGTRLTVV.

This clonotype was recorded a few times. The chain couples TRBV29-1 to TRBJ2-1; D possibly corresponds to TRBD2 (5 bases). Germline CDR1 is SQVTM and CDR2 is ANQGSEA. CDR3 length: 11 amino acids. This CDR3 reads CALPRGNEQFF. The CDR3 nucleotides read TGCGCCCTCCCCAGAGGGAATGAGCAGTTCTTC.

The chain carries TRBV11-2 and TRBJ2-7; D gene ambiguous. This CDR3 comprises 14 residues. Germline V gene sequence: CDR1 SGHAT, CDR2 FQNNGV. Trimming removed 1 base at V and 2 bases at J, with 9 bases between. CDR3 residues: CASSLGGWTYEQYF. CDR3 sequence (DNA): TGTGCCAGCAGCTTAGGAGGCTGGACCTACGAGCAGTACTTC. The full variable domain, with the rest looked up from reference TRBV11-2 and TRBJ2-7, is EAGVAQSPRYKIIEKRQSVAFWCNPISGHATLYWYQQILGQGPKLLIQFQNNGVVDDSQLPKDRFSAERLKGVDSTLKIQPAKLEDSAVYLCASSLGGWTYEQYFGPGTRLTVT.

CDR3 nucleotides: TGTGCCAGCAGTGAACCCTTTGATACGCAGTATTTT. Amino acids: CASSEPFDTQYF. The genes are TRBV6-1 and TRBJ2-3; D uncertain. The CDR3 spans 12 residues. Germline CDR1 and CDR2: MNHNS and SASEGT. V dropped 2 bases and J dropped 6 bases, with 6 bases sitting between them.

The chain carries TRBV7-8 and TRBJ1-1, with D hard to call. V was pared by 4 bases and J by 5 bases, with 14 bases between. The CDR3 is 14 residues long. CDR1 SGHVS and CDR2 FQNEAQ come from the germline V gene. The CDR3 here is CASSSEELWTEAFF. As DNA, the CDR3 is TGTGCCAGCAGCTCAGAGGAGTTGTGGACTGAAGCTTTCTTT.

This clonotype came up a few times. This rearrangement joins TRBV12-3 or TRBV12-4 to TRBJ2-5; D is perhaps TRBD2 (5 bases). V lost 3 bases and J lost 4, with 9 bases in between. CDR3 size: 13 residues. CDR3 amino acids: CASSFTSGETQYF. The CDR3 region has the DNA TGTGCCAGCAGTTTTACCAGCGGAGAGACCCAGTACTTC.

This chain uses TRBV3-1 with TRBJ2-1, with TRBD2 as a possible D gene (5 bases). Between the trimmed V and J ends, which lost 0 bases and 6 bases, there was a span of 18 bases. Germline V gene sequence: CDR1 LGHDT, CDR2 YNNKEL (reference sequence). The CDR3 length is 17 residues. CDR3 residues: CASSQENGPSHANEQFF. CDR3 nucleotides: TGTGCCAGCAGCCAAGAAAACGGGCCTAGCCATGCCAATGAGCAGTTCTTC.

This clonotype came up many times. V and J are TRBV4-1 and TRBJ1-3; 7 positions agree with TRBD1. The CDR3 extends over 17 amino acids. The germline V gene encodes CDR1 MGHRA and CDR2 YSYEKL. The ends lost 4 bases at V and 3 bases at J; junction bases unmatched: 12. The CDR3 protein is CASSPSGGGRRGNTIYF. For the CDR3, the DNA is TGCGCCAGCAGCCCCTCGGGAGGGGGCAGACGTGGAAACACCATATATTTT.

This chain joins TRBV14 and TRBJ2-3; D gene uncertain. The germline V and J ends were trimmed by 4 bases and 11 bases, with 13 bases remaining between them. The CDR3 runs 12 residues. Germline V gives CDR1 SGHDN, CDR2 FVKESK. In DNA, the CDR3 is TGTGCCAGCAGCCTCTACCTAGGTCAGCAGTATTTT. This sequence encodes CASSLYLGQQYF.

With respect to this clonotype: A read error is likely, as this CDR3 ends without the conserved phenylalanine or tryptophan. The chain employs TRBV5-5 and TRBJ2-3; D not certain. The V end was cut by 3 bases, the J end by 3 bases, with 14 bases between. CDR3 length: 15 residues. In germline, CDR1 is SGHKS, CDR2 YYEKEE (reference sequence). The CDR3 region has the DNA TGTGCCAGCAGCTCTCAGAATCTTTTTACAGATACGCAGTATTTG. Its protein is CASSSQNLFTDTQYL.

A few counts support this clonotype. The chain links TRBV2 to TRBJ1-2, with D unresolved. The CDR3 sequence is 15 residues long. Germline CDR1 reads SNHLY; CDR2 reads FYNNEI. Trimming left V 7 bases short and J 5 bases short, with 20 bases between. Written as DNA, the CDR3 is TGTGCCAGCAACGGTCAAGACGGAGACCCATATGGCTACACCTTC. Amino acids: CASNGQDGDPYGYTF. The entire variable domain, with the rest obtained from reference TRBV2 and TRBJ1-2, is as follows: EPEVTQTPSHQVTQMGQEVILRCVPISNHLYFYWYRQILGQKVEFLVSFYNNEISEKSEIFDDQFSVERPDGSNFTLKIRSTKLEDSAMYFCASNGQDGDPYGYTFGSGTRLTVV.

V and J are TRBV10-3 and TRBJ2-3, with TRBD2 matching over 11 bases. The CDR3 has 14 amino acids. Trimming at V came to 7 bases and at J to 0 bases, leaving 0 bases not matched to a gene. Germline V gene data show CDR1 as ENHRY and CDR2 as SYGVKD. CDR3 amino acids: CAITSGGSTDTQYF. The CDR3, as DNA: TGTGCCATCACTAGCGGGGGGAGCACAGATACGCAGTATTTT.

V and J are TRBV10-1 and TRBJ2-3, with 8 bases fitting TRBD1. Germline V CDR1 and CDR2: WNHNN, SYGVQD (reference sequence). The CDR3 runs to 14 residues. J gave up 4 bases and V 7 bases, and 7 bases lay outside the gene matches. CDR3 sequence: CASTDRESADTQYF. The CDR3 bases are TGCGCCAGCACGGACAGGGAGAGTGCAGATACGCAGTATTTT.

This clonotype was seen more than once but under ten times. The V and J genes are TRBV7-9 and TRBJ2-4; D may be TRBD1 (5 bases). The length of the CDR3 is 18 residues. The V end was cut by 5 bases, the J end by 6 bases, with 26 bases between. Germline V gene lookup returns CDR1 SEHNR and CDR2 FQNEAQ (reference sequence). As DNA, the CDR3 is TGTGCCAGCAGCGTATACCCCCTTGGGGCAGCCGACCGAAACATTCAGTACTTC. Its translation is CASSVYPLGAADRNIQYF.

This chain links TRBV2 with TRBJ2-1; 7 bases map to TRBD1. Per the germline V gene, CDR1 is SNHLY and CDR2 is FYNNEI. The CDR3 covers 14 residues. Unmatched junction bases numbered 13, after V lost 8 bases and J lost 9 bases. Written as DNA, the CDR3 is TGTGCCAGCCGCTTCCACGACAGGGCTGGTGAGCAGTTCTTC. The encoded protein is CASRFHDRAGEQFF. The full variable domain, with the rest looked up from reference TRBV2 and TRBJ2-1, is EPEVTQTPSHQVTQMGQEVILRCVPISNHLYFYWYRQILGQKVEFLVSFYNNEISEKSEIFDDQFSVERPDGSNFTLKIRSTKLEDSAMYFCASRFHDRAGEQFFGPGTRLTVL.

The chain links TRBV19 to TRBJ1-5; a weak D match, TRBD1 (5 bases). V was pared by 5 bases and J by 4 bases, with 12 bases between. This CDR3 is built from 14 residues. Germline CDR1 reads LNHDA; CDR2 reads SQIVND (reference sequence). The CDR3 coding sequence is TGTGCCAGTAGTGTCCGGGACCGAAATCAGCCCCAGCATTTT. Translation: CASSVRDRNQPQHF. The whole variable domain, remainder taken from reference TRBV19 and TRBJ1-5, is DGGITQSPKYLFRKEGQNVTLSCEQNLNHDAMYWYRQDPGQGLRLIYYSQIVNDFQKGDIAEGYSVSREKKESFPLTVTSAQKNPTAFYLCASSVRDRNQPQHFGDGTRLSIL.

The table lists this clonotype with many counts. The chain combines TRBV18 with TRBJ1-1; TRBD1 matches 10 bases. The V and J ends lost 8 bases and 6 bases, in that order; junction bases with no gene match: 18. Germline values: CDR1 KGHSH, CDR2 LQKENI. This CDR3 contains 17 residues. The CDR3: CASLPTTGGLDWSEAFF. The CDR3 DNA sequence: TGTGCCAGCCTACCAACGACAGGGGGCCTCGATTGGTCTGAAGCTTTCTTT.

The chain employs TRBV5-1 and TRBJ2-3; D remains ambiguous. Germline CDR1 SGHRS, CDR2 YFSETQ. V was pared by 2 bases and J by 6 bases, with 4 bases between. The CDR3 totals 11 residues. The CDR3 DNA reads TGCGCCAGCAGCTTTGGGGATACGCAGTATTTT. This sequence encodes CASSFGDTQYF.

The CDR3 DNA follows: TGTGCCTGGAGTAAGGCTAGCGGAATCAATGAGCAGTTCTTC. It yields the protein CAWSKASGINEQFF. This rearrangement joins TRBV30 to TRBJ2-1; TRBD2 matches at 7 bases. The J segment lost 6 bases and the V segment lost 2 bases, leaving 7 bases of the junction unmatched. This CDR3 has 14 amino acids. Looked up from germline, CDR1 is GTSNPN and CDR2 is SVGIG (reference sequence).

This chain joins TRBV11-2 and TRBJ1-6; D not certain. Germline V gene sequence: CDR1 SGHAT, CDR2 FQNNGV. This CDR3 comprises 15 residues. V lost 6 bases and J lost 9, with 18 bases in between. CDR3 sequence (DNA): TGTGCCAGCAGTTCTAGCGGGGTTTTAAGTTCACCCCTCCACTTT. Its translation is CASSSSGVLSSPLHF. Using reference TRBV11-2 and TRBJ1-6 for the parts outside the CDR3, the full variable domain is EAGVAQSPRYKIIEKRQSVAFWCNPISGHATLYWYQQILGQGPKLLIQFQNNGVVDDSQLPKDRFSAERLKGVDSTLKIQPAKLEDSAVYLCASSSSGVLSSPLHFGNGTRLTVT.

J is TRBJ2-7 and V is TRBV6-4, with a possible D match to TRBD2 (5 bases). V was clipped by 0 bases and J by 1 base, with 13 bases between them. Germline V gene sequence: CDR1 MRHNA, CDR2 SNTAGT. This CDR3 region has 16 residues. CDR3 DNA: TGTGCCAGCAGTGACTCAATGGAGCCGGGGTCCTACGAGCAGTACTTC. Its translation: CASSDSMEPGSYEQYF.

This clonotype was recorded at least ten times. The CDR3: CASSPRGGDTQYF. The CDR3 DNA is TGTGCCAGCAGCCCGCGGGGGGGCGATACGCAGTATTTT. This chain uses TRBV11-2 with TRBJ2-3; TRBD2 matches at 9 bases. There are 13 residues in the CDR3. V shed 5 bases, J shed 6 bases, and the junction held 3 bases outside the gene matches. CDR1 is SGHAT and CDR2 is FQNNGV in the germline V gene.